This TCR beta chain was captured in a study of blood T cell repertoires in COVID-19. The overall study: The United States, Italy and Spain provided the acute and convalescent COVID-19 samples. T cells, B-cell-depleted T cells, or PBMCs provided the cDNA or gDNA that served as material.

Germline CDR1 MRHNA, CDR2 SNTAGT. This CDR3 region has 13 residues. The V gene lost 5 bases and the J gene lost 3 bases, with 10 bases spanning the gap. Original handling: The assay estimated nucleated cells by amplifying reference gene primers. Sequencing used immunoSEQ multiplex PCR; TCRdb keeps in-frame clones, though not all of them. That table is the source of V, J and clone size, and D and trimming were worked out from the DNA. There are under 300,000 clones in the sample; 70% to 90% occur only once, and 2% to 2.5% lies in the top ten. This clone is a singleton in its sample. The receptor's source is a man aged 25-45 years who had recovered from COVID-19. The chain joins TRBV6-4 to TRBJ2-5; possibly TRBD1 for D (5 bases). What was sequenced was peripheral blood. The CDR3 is CASSLTGEETQYF. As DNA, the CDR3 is TGTGCCAGCAGTCTTACAGGAGAAGAGACCCAGTACTTC.